This TCR beta chain derives from a study of long-term antiretroviral therapy in people with HIV. The assay used was immunoSEQ (version v3.0), run at survey level. Repertoires were generated with immunoSEQ multiplex PCR, while TCRdb's copy carries only in-frame clones and drops some. The sample shows roughly 33,000 clones, 65% to 80% of them seen only once. This clone was seen a single time. The CDR3 has 15 amino acids. From germline, CDR1 is KGHSH and CDR2 LQKENI. Trimming removed 6 bases from V and 6 bases from J; junction bases left unmatched: 6. The chain has TRBV18 and TRBJ2-1; TRBD2 aligns across 12 bases. This sample comprised unsorted PBMCs, obtained 3.1 years after starting antiretroviral therapy. This clonotype was sampled from a woman aged 45-60 years with HIV. This CDR3 is CASSETSGGFNEQFF. CDR3 sequence (DNA): TGTGCCAGCTCGGAGACTAGCGGGGGTTTCAATGAGCAGTTCTTC.